This TCR beta chain is from a study of T cells in localized non-small cell lung cancer. Study-wide findings and caveats: Uninvolved adjacent lung, not tumor, had the highest T cell clonality. Greater blood T cell density accompanied longer overall survival. In adjacent lung appeared a median around 59 of the top 100 tumor clones.

About this clone itself: Its antigen is not identified.

The V gene lost 0 bases and the J gene lost 6 bases, with 14 bases spanning the gap. Germline-derived CDR1 and CDR2 are SGHKS and YYEKEE (reference sequence). This CDR3 is 15 amino acids long. The table came from immunoSEQ multiplex PCR; TCRdb's copy has only in-frame clones and leaves some out. Of 70,000 or so clones in the sample, roughly 80% are singletons; the top ten hold 1.3%. This specimen consisted of peripheral blood, obtained before any cancer treatment. This TCR derives from a female donor older than 55 with stage I lung adenocarcinoma. The chain recombines TRBV5-5 with TRBJ2-3; D is possibly TRBD1 (7 bases). The CDR3 DNA is TGTGCCAGCAGCTTGGCCGCCAGGGGGGCCGATACGCAGTATTTT. This gives the protein CASSLAARGADTQYF.